The clone carrying this T cell receptor (beta chain) was recorded at least ten times. Its target is unknown. This specimen belongs to a study of T-cell memory formation after mild COVID-19. About the research overall: Largely donor-specific TCR clusters were found. General study results and limits: Mostly located in CM and EM were contracting CD4+ clones, with contracting CD8+ clones located in EMRA.

Each CDR3 protein is one row after TCRdb ran MiXCR on the 5' RACE reads. The table lists around 130,000 distinct CDR3 sequences, 5% to 6.5% of them singletons. The germline CDR1 and CDR2 sequences are SGHRS and YFSETQ. Trimming removed 4 bases from V and 2 bases from J; junction bases left unmatched: 10. This CDR3 is 17 amino acids long. Sequencing input: PBMCs or a T cell subset sorted from them (not recorded which). The TCR comes from an adult woman who had mild COVID-19 (a few samples of this study predate the infection). Cell type and time point are not known. V and J are TRBV5-1 and TRBJ2-3; 10 nucleotides line up with TRBD1. DNA of the CDR3: TGCGCCAGCAGCCTCTCAAGACAGGGGGCGATCACAGATACGCAGTATTTT. Residues: CASSLSRQGAITDTQYF.